This T cell receptor (beta chain) is from a study of CD8+CD57+ T cells in acquired aplastic anemia. Profiling that covered TCR beta VDJ and CDR3 relied on genomic DNA as its template. TCRdb fed the reads into MiXCR, producing one record per CDR3 protein. The sample holds 260,000 or so distinct CDR3 sequences, around half seen once. Germline V lookup: CDR1 KGHDR, CDR2 SFDVKD. Trimming stripped 7 bases from V and 4 bases from J, with 8 bases between. CDR3 size: 12 residues. This clonotype is a singleton in its sample. The authors sequenced patients whose flow cytometry had shown CD8+CD57+ cell expansion.

This clonotype originated in a human donor with aplastic anemia. V gene TRBV24-1 combines with J gene TRBJ2-3; D is ambiguous. The sample consisted of sorted CD4+, CD8+, or CD8+CD57+ T cells (not recorded which) from PBMCs. DNA for the CDR3: TGTGCCACCAGGGATCTAGCAGATACGCAGTATTTT. This translates into CATRDLADTQYF.